This is a list of T cell receptor beta chains from one sample in a study of cytomegalovirus exposure and HLA in healthy donors. The data were produced by immunoSEQ multiplex PCR, yet TCRdb's version contains in-frame clones alone and is incomplete. The sample records under 250,000 clones, more than 75% being singletons. The sequenced material came from PBMCs. The source of these receptors is a young man in good health and CMV-seropositive. CDR3s include the opening cysteine and the closing phenylalanine or tryptophan. Each record gives: V gene, J gene, D gene, clone size, CDR3 protein, CDR3 DNA. The D gene is left open where the match is weak. For some rows the clone size is stated as once, few or many, or as a class when expanded; others skip it.

v_gene: TRBV27
j_gene: TRBJ2-7
d_gene: .
abundance: .
CDR3aa: CASSLNGGVYEQYF
CDR3nt: TGTGCCAGCAGTTTAAACGGCGGGGTGTACGAGCAGTACTTC

v_gene: TRBV5-1
j_gene: TRBJ1-1
d_gene: TRBD1
abundance: .
CDR3aa: CASSLLGQGTEAFF
CDR3nt: TGCGCCAGCAGCTTGTTGGGACAGGGCACTGAAGCTTTCTTT

v_gene: TRBV5-6
j_gene: TRBJ1-1
d_gene: TRBD1
abundance: .
CDR3aa: CASSYTGDAGAFF
CDR3nt: TGTGCCAGCAGCTATACAGGGGACGCAGGAGCTTTCTTT

v_gene: TRBV6-4
j_gene: TRBJ2-3
d_gene: .
abundance: .
CDR3aa: CASSDSPTDTQYF
CDR3nt: TGTGCCAGCAGTGACTCGCCCACAGATACGCAGTATTTT

v_gene: TRBV2
j_gene: TRBJ1-5
d_gene: .
abundance: .
CDR3aa: CASSEGGTKNQPQHF
CDR3nt: TGTGCCAGCAGTGAAGGGGGGACGAAGAATCAGCCCCAGCATTTT

v_gene: TRBV7-7
j_gene: TRBJ2-5
d_gene: .
abundance: .
CDR3aa: CASSPGHGETQYF
CDR3nt: TGTGCCAGCAGCCCCGGACATGGGGAGACCCAGTACTTC

v_gene: TRBV7-9
j_gene: TRBJ1-5
d_gene: .
abundance: .
CDR3aa: CASLGSEGQPQHF
CDR3nt: TGTGCCAGCCTTGGGTCCGAAGGTCAGCCCCAGCATTTT

v_gene: TRBV9
j_gene: TRBJ2-7
d_gene: TRBD1
abundance: .
CDR3aa: CASSVGDRGYEQYF
CDR3nt: TGTGCCAGCAGCGTAGGGGACAGGGGTTACGAGCAGTACTTC

v_gene: TRBV19
j_gene: TRBJ2-7
d_gene: TRBD1
abundance: .
CDR3aa: CASTRDRVYEQYF
CDR3nt: TGTGCCAGTACACGGGACAGGGTCTACGAGCAGTACTTC

v_gene: TRBV19
j_gene: TRBJ1-2
d_gene: .
abundance: .
CDR3aa: CASSPDPSNGYTF
CDR3nt: TGTGCCAGTAGCCCGGACCCCTCTAATGGCTACACCTTC

v_gene: TRBV19
j_gene: TRBJ1-5
d_gene: .
abundance: .
CDR3aa: CASSTQDSNQPQHF
CDR3nt: TGTGCCAGTAGTACCCAGGATAGCAATCAGCCCCAGCATTTT

v_gene: TRBV2
j_gene: TRBJ1-3
d_gene: .
abundance: .
CDR3aa: CASGGTSSGNTIYF
CDR3nt: TGTGCCAGCGGGGGTACGAGCTCTGGAAACACCATATATTTT

v_gene: TRBV28
j_gene: TRBJ2-3
d_gene: .
abundance: .
CDR3aa: CASSFSGSTDTQYF
CDR3nt: TGTGCCAGCAGTTTTTCCGGAAGCACAGATACGCAGTATTTT

v_gene: TRBV25-1
j_gene: TRBJ2-7
d_gene: TRBD2
abundance: once
CDR3aa: CASSPGLVYPFSF
CDR3nt: TGTGCCAGCAGTCCGGGACTAGTATATCCCTTCTCCTTC

v_gene: TRBV6-5
j_gene: TRBJ1-5
d_gene: TRBD1
abundance: .
CDR3aa: CASSGQDNQPQHF
CDR3nt: TGTGCCAGCAGTGGACAGGACAATCAGCCCCAGCATTTT

v_gene: TRBV11-2
j_gene: TRBJ2-7
d_gene: TRBD1
abundance: .
CDR3aa: CASSLDGTGGYEQYF
CDR3nt: TGTGCCAGCAGCTTAGATGGGACAGGGGGCTACGAGCAGTACTTC

v_gene: TRBV4-3
j_gene: TRBJ2-7
d_gene: TRBD2
abundance: .
CDR3aa: CASSLGRGWSYEQYF
CDR3nt: TGCGCCAGCAGCCTAGGGAGGGGATGGTCCTACGAGCAGTACTTC

v_gene: TRBV30
j_gene: TRBJ1-4
d_gene: TRBD1
abundance: .
CDR3aa: CAWSASGQGALSNEKLFF
CDR3nt: TGTGCCTGGAGTGCTTCGGGACAGGGGGCCCTGAGTAATGAAAAACTGTTTTTT

v_gene: TRBV30
j_gene: TRBJ2-6
d_gene: .
abundance: .
CDR3aa: CAWRWAGANVLTF
CDR3nt: TGTGCCTGGAGGTGGGCTGGGGCCAACGTCCTGACTTTC

v_gene: TRBV29-1
j_gene: TRBJ1-2
d_gene: .
abundance: .
CDR3aa: CSVEDYGPQMFYGYTF
CDR3nt: TGCAGCGTTGAAGACTACGGCCCACAAATGTTTTATGGCTACACCTTC

v_gene: TRBV6-6
j_gene: TRBJ2-5
d_gene: TRBD2
abundance: .
CDR3aa: CAGGLAGQETQYF
CDR3nt: TGTGCCGGAGGACTAGCGGGACAAGAGACCCAGTACTTC

v_gene: TRBV2
j_gene: TRBJ2-7
d_gene: .
abundance: .
CDR3aa: CASSEGVRYYEQYF
CDR3nt: TGTGCCAGCAGTGAAGGGGTTAGATACTACGAGCAGTACTTC

v_gene: TRBV6-5
j_gene: TRBJ1-5
d_gene: .
abundance: .
CDR3aa: CASRQGGQPQHF
CDR3nt: TGTGCCAGCAGACAGGGAGGTCAGCCCCAGCATTTT

v_gene: TRBV28
j_gene: TRBJ1-2
d_gene: TRBD1
abundance: .
CDR3aa: CASLSGGGYGYTF
CDR3nt: TGTGCCAGCTTGTCAGGGGGCGGCTATGGCTACACCTTC

v_gene: TRBV7-8
j_gene: TRBJ2-1
d_gene: TRBD2
abundance: .
CDR3aa: CASSLGTSGRNEQFF
CDR3nt: TGTGCCAGCAGCTTGGGGACTAGCGGGAGGAATGAGCAGTTCTTC

v_gene: TRBV6-6
j_gene: TRBJ2-3
d_gene: .
abundance: .
CDR3aa: CASRYWDTQYF
CDR3nt: TGTGCCAGCAGGTACTGGGATACGCAGTATTTT

v_gene: TRBV29-1
j_gene: TRBJ1-5
d_gene: .
abundance: .
CDR3aa: CSVLHYSNQPQHF
CDR3nt: TGCAGCGTTCTTCATTATAGCAATCAGCCCCAGCATTTT

v_gene: TRBV2
j_gene: TRBJ1-2
d_gene: TRBD1
abundance: .
CDR3aa: CASSEPGGLTGSYGYTF
CDR3nt: TGTGCCAGCAGTGAACCCGGGGGTTTGACAGGGAGCTATGGCTACACCTTC

v_gene: TRBV30
j_gene: TRBJ2-7
d_gene: TRBD1
abundance: .
CDR3aa: CAWSPGTGFYEQYF
CDR3nt: TGTGCCTGGAGCCCCGGGACAGGGTTTTACGAGCAGTACTTC

v_gene: TRBV7-9
j_gene: TRBJ1-4
d_gene: .
abundance: .
CDR3aa: CASSPGASTGRDEKLFF
CDR3nt: TGTGCCAGCAGCCCCGGCGCGTCAACAGGGCGGGATGAAAAACTGTTTTTT

v_gene: TRBV6-6
j_gene: TRBJ2-4
d_gene: .
abundance: .
CDR3aa: CASSSPPRDNIQYF
CDR3nt: TGTGCCAGCAGTTCCCCTCCGAGGGATAACATTCAGTACTTC

v_gene: TRBV27
j_gene: TRBJ1-5
d_gene: TRBD1
abundance: .
CDR3aa: CASSLGTGSNNQPQHF
CDR3nt: TGTGCCAGCAGTTTAGGGACAGGGTCCAACAATCAGCCCCAGCATTTT

v_gene: TRBV20-1
j_gene: TRBJ1-1
d_gene: .
abundance: once
CDR3aa: CRSGLNTEAFF
CDR3nt: TGCAGATCAGGGTTGAACACTGAAGCTTTCTTT

v_gene: TRBV6-5
j_gene: TRBJ1-1
d_gene: .
abundance: .
CDR3aa: CASLPQSIYTEAFF
CDR3nt: TGTGCCAGCCTCCCCCAATCAATCTACACTGAAGCTTTCTTT

v_gene: TRBV27
j_gene: TRBJ2-6
d_gene: .
abundance: .
CDR3aa: CASSSQGTGANVLTF
CDR3nt: TGTGCCAGCAGTTCACAGGGAACAGGGGCCAACGTCCTGACTTTC

v_gene: TRBV2
j_gene: TRBJ2-1
d_gene: TRBD2
abundance: .
CDR3aa: CASRSERGTRTYNEQFF
CDR3nt: TGTGCCAGCAGGTCCGAGCGGGGGACAAGGACCTACAATGAGCAGTTCTTC

v_gene: TRBV10-3
j_gene: TRBJ2-1
d_gene: .
abundance: .
CDR3aa: CAISPQASGSYNEQFF
CDR3nt: TGTGCCATCAGCCCCCAGGCGAGCGGGTCCTACAATGAGCAGTTCTTC

v_gene: TRBV2
j_gene: TRBJ2-3
d_gene: .
abundance: .
CDR3aa: CASSERRVSTDTQYF
CDR3nt: TGTGCCAGCAGTGAGAGGAGGGTTAGCACAGATACGCAGTATTTT

v_gene: TRBV2
j_gene: TRBJ1-4
d_gene: TRBD1
abundance: .
CDR3aa: CASSYGQAKLFF
CDR3nt: TGTGCCAGCAGCTACGGACAGGCAAAACTGTTTTTT

v_gene: TRBV5-1
j_gene: TRBJ2-3
d_gene: .
abundance: .
CDR3aa: CASSLGERDTQYF
CDR3nt: TGCGCCAGCAGCTTGGGGGAGAGAGATACGCAGTATTTT

v_gene: TRBV7-9
j_gene: TRBJ2-1
d_gene: .
abundance: .
CDR3aa: CASSVQGLSYNEQFF
CDR3nt: TGTGCCAGCAGCGTACAGGGACTCTCCTACAATGAGCAGTTCTTC

v_gene: TRBV28
j_gene: TRBJ2-7
d_gene: .
abundance: .
CDR3aa: CASSARDEQYF
CDR3nt: TGTGCCAGCAGCGCCAGGGACGAGCAGTACTTC

v_gene: TRBV13
j_gene: TRBJ1-1
d_gene: .
abundance: .
CDR3aa: CASSRDTYTEAFF
CDR3nt: TGTGCCAGCAGCCGGGACACCTACACTGAAGCTTTCTTT

v_gene: TRBV5-1
j_gene: TRBJ1-5
d_gene: .
abundance: few
CDR3aa: CASSLFPRQPQHF
CDR3nt: TGCGCCAGCAGCTTGTTCCCCCGACAGCCCCAGCATTTT